The clone carrying this T cell receptor beta chain was seen a few times. The data stem from a study of T-cell memory formation after mild COVID-19. Germline values: CDR1 MNHNY, CDR2 SVGAGI (reference sequence). The CDR3 runs 14 residues. V was pared by 5 bases and J by 4 bases, with 12 bases between. In TCRdb, the 5' RACE reads were re-called with MiXCR into one record per CDR3 protein. The sample yields roughly 400,000 distinct CDR3 sequences, roughly 17% seen once. V and J are TRBV6-6 and TRBJ2-1; maybe TRBD2 (7 bases). The sequence was obtained from a man between 18 and 35 years old who had mild COVID-19 (a few samples of this study predate the infection). Cell type and time point are not known. Sequenced: PBMCs or a T cell subset sorted from them (not recorded which). CDR3 sequence (DNA): TGTGCCAGCAGTAGGGGGGGAATGTACAATGAGCAGTTCTTC. Protein sequence: CASSRGGMYNEQFF.